This T cell receptor beta chain was recorded in a study of blood T cell repertoires in COVID-19. Study summary: Italy, Spain and the United States were the sources of the convalescent and acute COVID-19 samples.

Sequencing used immunoSEQ multiplex PCR; TCRdb keeps in-frame clones, though not all of them. The sample carries some 110,000 clones, roughly nine tenths recorded once. V was pared by 0 bases and J by 3 bases, with 8 bases between. In germline, CDR1 is SNHLY, CDR2 FYNNEI. The CDR3 length is 15 residues. The receptor was isolated from a human donor in a cohort sampled during active COVID-19. The sequenced sample was peripheral blood. The J gene is TRBJ2-2, the V gene TRBV2; D is perhaps TRBD2 (5 bases). The CDR3 reads CASSEATEDTGELFF. In DNA, the CDR3 is TGTGCCAGCAGTGAAGCGACGGAGGACACCGGGGAGCTGTTTTTT.